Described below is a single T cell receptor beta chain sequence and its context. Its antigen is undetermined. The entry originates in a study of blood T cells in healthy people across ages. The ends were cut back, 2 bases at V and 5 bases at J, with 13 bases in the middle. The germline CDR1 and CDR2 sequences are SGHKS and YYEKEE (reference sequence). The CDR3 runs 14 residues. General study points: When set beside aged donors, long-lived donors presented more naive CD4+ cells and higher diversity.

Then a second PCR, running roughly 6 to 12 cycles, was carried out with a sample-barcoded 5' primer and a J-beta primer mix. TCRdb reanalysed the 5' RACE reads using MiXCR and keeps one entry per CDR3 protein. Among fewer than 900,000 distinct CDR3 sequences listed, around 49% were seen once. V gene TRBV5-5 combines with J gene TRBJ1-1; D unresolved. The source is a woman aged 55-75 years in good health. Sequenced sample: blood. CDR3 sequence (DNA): TGTGCCAGCAGCTTCATTGGGGTAGGGACTGAAGCTTTCTTT. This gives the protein CASSFIGVGTEAFF. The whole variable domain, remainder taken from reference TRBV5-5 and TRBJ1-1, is DAGVTQSPTHLIKTRGQQVTLRCSPISGHKSVSWYQQVLGQGPQFIFQYYEKEERGRGNFPDRFSARQFPNYSSELNVNALLLGDSALYLCASSFIGVGTEAFFGQGTRLTVV.